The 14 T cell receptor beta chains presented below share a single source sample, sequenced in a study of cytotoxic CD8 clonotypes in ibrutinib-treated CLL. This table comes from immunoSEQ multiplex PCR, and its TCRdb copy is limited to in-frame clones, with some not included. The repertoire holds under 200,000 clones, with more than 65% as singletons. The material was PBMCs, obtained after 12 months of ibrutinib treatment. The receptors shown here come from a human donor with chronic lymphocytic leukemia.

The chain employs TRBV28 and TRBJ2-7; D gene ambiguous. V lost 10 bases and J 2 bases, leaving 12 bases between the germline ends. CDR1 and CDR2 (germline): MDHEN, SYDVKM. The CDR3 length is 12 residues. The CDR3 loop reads CATRPVPYEQYF. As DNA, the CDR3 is TGTGCCACTAGACCGGTGCCCTACGAGCAGTACTTC.

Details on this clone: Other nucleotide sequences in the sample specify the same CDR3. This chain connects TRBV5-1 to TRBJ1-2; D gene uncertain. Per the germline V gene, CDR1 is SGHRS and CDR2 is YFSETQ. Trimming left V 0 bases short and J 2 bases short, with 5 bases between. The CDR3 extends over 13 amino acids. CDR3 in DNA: TGCGCCAGCAGCTTGGAGGACAACTATGGCTACACCTTC. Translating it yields CASSLEDNYGYTF.

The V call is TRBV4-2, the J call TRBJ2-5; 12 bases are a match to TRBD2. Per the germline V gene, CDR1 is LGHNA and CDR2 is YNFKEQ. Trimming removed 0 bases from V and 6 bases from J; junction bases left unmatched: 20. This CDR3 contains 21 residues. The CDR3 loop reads CASSQEASGRGPTTSRKTQYF. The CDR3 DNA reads TGTGCCAGCAGCCAAGAGGCTAGCGGGAGGGGTCCTACGACCTCCAGAAAGACCCAGTACTTC.

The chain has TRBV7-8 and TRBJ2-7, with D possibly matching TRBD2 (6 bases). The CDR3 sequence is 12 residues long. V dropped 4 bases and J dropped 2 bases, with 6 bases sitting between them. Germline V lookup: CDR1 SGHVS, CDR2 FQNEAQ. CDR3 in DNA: TGTGCCAGCAGCTCGGGAGCCTACGAGCAGTACTTC. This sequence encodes CASSSGAYEQYF. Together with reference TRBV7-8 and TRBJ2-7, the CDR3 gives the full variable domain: GAGVSQSPRYKVAKRGQDVALRCDPISGHVSLFWYQQALGQGPEFLTYFQNEAQLDKSGLPSDRFFAERPEGSVSTLKIQRTQQEDSAVYLCASSSGAYEQYFGPGTRLTVT.

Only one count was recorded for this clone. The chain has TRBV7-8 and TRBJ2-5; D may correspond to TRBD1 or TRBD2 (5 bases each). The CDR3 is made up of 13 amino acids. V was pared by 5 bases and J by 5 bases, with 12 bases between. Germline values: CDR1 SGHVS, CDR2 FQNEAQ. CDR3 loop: CASSLRGRETQYF. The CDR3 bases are TGTGCCAGCAGCCTGAGGGGAAGGGAGACCCAGTACTTC.

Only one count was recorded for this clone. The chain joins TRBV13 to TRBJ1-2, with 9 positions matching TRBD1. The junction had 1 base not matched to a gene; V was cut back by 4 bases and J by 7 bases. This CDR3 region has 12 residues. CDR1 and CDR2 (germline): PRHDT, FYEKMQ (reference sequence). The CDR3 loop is CASSSDRGGYTF. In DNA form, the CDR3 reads TGTGCCAGCAGCTCGGACAGGGGTGGCTACACCTTC. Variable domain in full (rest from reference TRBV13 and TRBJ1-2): AAGVIQSPRHLIKEKRETATLKCYPIPRHDTVYWYQQGPGQDPQFLISFYEKMQSDKGSIPDRFSAQQFSDYHSELNMSSLELGDSALYFCASSSDRGGYTFGSGTRLTVV.

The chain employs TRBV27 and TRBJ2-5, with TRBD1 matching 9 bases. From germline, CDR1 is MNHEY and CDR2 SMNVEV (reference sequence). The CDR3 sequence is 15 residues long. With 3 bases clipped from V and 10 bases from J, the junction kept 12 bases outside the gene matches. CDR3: CASSFLGQGLKFQYF. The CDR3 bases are TGTGCCAGCAGTTTTTTGGGACAGGGATTAAAGTTCCAGTACTTC.

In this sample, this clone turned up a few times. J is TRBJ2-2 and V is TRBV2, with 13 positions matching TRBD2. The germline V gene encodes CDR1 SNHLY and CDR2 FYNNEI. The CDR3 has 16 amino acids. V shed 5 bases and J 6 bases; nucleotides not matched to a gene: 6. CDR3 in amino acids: CASSLTSGRSPGELFF. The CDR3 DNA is TGTGCCAGCAGTTTGACTAGCGGGAGGAGCCCCGGGGAGCTGTTTTTT.

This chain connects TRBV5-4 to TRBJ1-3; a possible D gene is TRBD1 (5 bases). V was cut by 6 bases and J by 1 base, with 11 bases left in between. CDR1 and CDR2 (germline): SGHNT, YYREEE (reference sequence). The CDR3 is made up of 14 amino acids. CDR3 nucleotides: TGTGCCAGCACCTCAGGGATTTCTGGAAACACCATATATTTT. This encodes CASTSGISGNTIYF.

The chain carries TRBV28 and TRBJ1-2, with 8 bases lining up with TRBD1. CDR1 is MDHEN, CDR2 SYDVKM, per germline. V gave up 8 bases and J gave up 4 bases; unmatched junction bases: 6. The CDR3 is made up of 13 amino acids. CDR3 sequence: CASGLQGGYGYTF. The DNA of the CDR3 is TGTGCCAGCGGATTACAGGGGGGCTATGGCTACACCTTC.

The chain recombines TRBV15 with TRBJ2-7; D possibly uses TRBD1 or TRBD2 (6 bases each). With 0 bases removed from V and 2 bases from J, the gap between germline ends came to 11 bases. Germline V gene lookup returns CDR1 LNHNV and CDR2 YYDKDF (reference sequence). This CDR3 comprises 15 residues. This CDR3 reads CATSRDRRGAYEQYF. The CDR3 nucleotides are TGTGCCACCAGCAGAGATCGAAGGGGGGCCTACGAGCAGTACTTC.

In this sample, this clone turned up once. The CDR3 loop reads CARGGQGWTSGGHSSYNEQFF. CDR3 sequence (DNA): TGCGCCAGAGGCGGACAGGGGTGGACTAGCGGGGGCCATAGCTCCTACAATGAGCAGTTCTTC. The chain combines TRBV10-1 with TRBJ2-1; 13 bases match TRBD2. Germline V lookup: CDR1 WNHNN, CDR2 SYGVQD (reference sequence). CDR3 length equals 21 residues. The junction had 20 bases not matched to a gene; V was cut back by 9 bases and J by 0 bases.

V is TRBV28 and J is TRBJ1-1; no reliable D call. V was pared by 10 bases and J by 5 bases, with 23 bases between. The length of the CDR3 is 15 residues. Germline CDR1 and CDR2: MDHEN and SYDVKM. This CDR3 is CATTALTAARTEAFF. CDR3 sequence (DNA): TGTGCCACCACCGCTTTAACGGCGGCGAGAACTGAAGCTTTCTTT. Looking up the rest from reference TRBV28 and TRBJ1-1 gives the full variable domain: DVKVTQSSRYLVKRTGEKVFLECVQDMDHENMFWYRQDPGLGLRLIYFSYDVKMKEKGDIPEGYSVSREKKERFSLILESASTNQTSMYLCATTALTAARTEAFFGQGTRLTVV.

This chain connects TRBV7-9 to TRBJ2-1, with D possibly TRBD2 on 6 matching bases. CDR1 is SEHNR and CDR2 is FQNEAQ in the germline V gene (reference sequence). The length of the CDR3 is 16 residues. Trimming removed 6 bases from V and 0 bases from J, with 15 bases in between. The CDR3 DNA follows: TGTGCCAGCAGAGGATCCCGGGGGAGCTCCTACAATGAGCAGTTCTTC. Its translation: CASRGSRGSSYNEQFF. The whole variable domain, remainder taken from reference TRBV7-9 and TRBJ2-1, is DTGVSQNPRHKITKRGQNVTFRCDPISEHNRLYWYRQTLGQGPEFLTYFQNEAQLEKSRLLSDRFSAERPKGSFSTLEIQRTEQGDSAMYLCASRGSRGSSYNEQFFGPGTRLTVL.